One T cell receptor (beta chain) is described in this entry. The V and J ends lost 5 bases and 4 bases, in that order; junction bases with no gene match: 1. The germline CDR1 and CDR2 sequences are MDHEN and SYDVKM. CDR3 size: 13 residues. These data are taken from a study of blood T cell repertoires in COVID-19. In the original workflow: Nucleated cell number was recorded as an estimate derived from reference gene primer amplification. TCRdb keeps only in-frame clones here, not all; method: immunoSEQ multiplex PCR. From that table come the V and J calls and clone size; the DNA was used to work out D and trimming. The repertoire holds about 180,000 clones, with 80% to 90% as singletons.

V gene TRBV28 combines with J gene TRBJ2-5, with 10 bases identical to TRBD1. The TCR comes from a man between 18 and 35 years old who had recovered from COVID-19. The sequenced sample was peripheral blood. Here the CDR3 DNA reads TGTGCCAGCAGTAGACAGGGGGCAGAGACCCAGTACTTC. As protein: CASSRQGAETQYF.